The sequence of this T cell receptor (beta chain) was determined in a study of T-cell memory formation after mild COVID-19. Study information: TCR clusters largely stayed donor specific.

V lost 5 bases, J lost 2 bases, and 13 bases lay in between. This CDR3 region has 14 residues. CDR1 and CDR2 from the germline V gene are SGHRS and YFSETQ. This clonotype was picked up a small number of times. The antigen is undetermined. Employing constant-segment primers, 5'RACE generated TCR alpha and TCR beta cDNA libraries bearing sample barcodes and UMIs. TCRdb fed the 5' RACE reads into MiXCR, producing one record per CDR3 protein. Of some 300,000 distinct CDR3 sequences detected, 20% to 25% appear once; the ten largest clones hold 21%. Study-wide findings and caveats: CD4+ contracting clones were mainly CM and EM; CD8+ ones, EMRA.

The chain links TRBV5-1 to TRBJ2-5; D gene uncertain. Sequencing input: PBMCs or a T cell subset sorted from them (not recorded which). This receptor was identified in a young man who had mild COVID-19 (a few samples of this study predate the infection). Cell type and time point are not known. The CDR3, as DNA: TGCGCCAGCAGACCGTCCGGGTCGCAAGAGACCCAGTACTTC. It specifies CASRPSGSQETQYF.